A single sample gave rise to the 24 T cell receptor beta chains below, sequenced in a study of human T cells and chemical hapten exposure. TCRdb re-derived calls from the RACE reads in MiXCR, one entry per CDR3 protein. The sample carries 60,000 to 80,000 distinct CDR3 sequences, around 6.3% recorded once. Time point indicated: healthy volunteer bleed at 6 weeks. Unfractionated whole blood yielded the extracted total RNA. Sequencing was performed on whole blood. These receptor sequences come from a female donor in good health. Some clones in this sample may be carry-over from other donors' samples.

This clonotype appeared a few times. This rearrangement joins TRBV14 to TRBJ2-7; 7 bases agree with TRBD2. From germline, CDR1 is SGHDN and CDR2 FVKESK. V dropped 4 bases and J dropped 4; count of bases not matched to a gene: 10. The CDR3 is 15 residues long. In DNA, the CDR3 is TGTGCCAGCAGCCCCGGGGGGTTCGTGGGATACGAGCAGTACTTC. It encodes CASSPGGFVGYEQYF.

The V call is TRBV28, the J call TRBJ2-7; D is tentatively TRBD1 or TRBD2 (6 bases each). There are 11 residues in the CDR3. Trimming cost V 2 bases and J 11 bases, with 10 bases left between them. CDR1 MDHEN and CDR2 SYDVKM come from the germline V gene. The CDR3 sequence: CASSLGGREYF. Here the CDR3 DNA reads TGTGCCAGCAGTTTAGGGGGGCGCGAGTACTTC.

This clonotype was observed a handful of times. The chain carries TRBV2 and TRBJ1-5, with a tentative D call TRBD1 (5 bases). Germline values: CDR1 SNHLY, CDR2 FYNNEI. This CDR3 is built from 13 residues. Trimming took off 6 bases at V and 11 bases at J, with 17 bases between the two ends. The CDR3 nucleotides read TGTGCCAGCAGCGTTGACAGTTTTAAGTCCCAGCATTTT. Amino acids: CASSVDSFKSQHF. The full variable domain, its missing parts supplied by reference TRBV2 and TRBJ1-5, is EPEVTQTPSHQVTQMGQEVILRCVPISNHLYFYWYRQILGQKVEFLVSFYNNEISEKSEIFDDQFSVERPDGSNFTLKIRSTKLEDSAMYFCASSVDSFKSQHFGDGTRLSIL.

Concerning this clonotype: This may come from a read error, since a much larger clone is one base off. This rearrangement joins TRBV29-1 to TRBJ2-5; tentatively, D is TRBD1 or TRBD2 (5 bases each). The CDR3 spans 15 residues. CDR1 is SQVTM, CDR2 ANQGSEA, per germline. The CDR3 is CGVEGGEGPSETQYF. The DNA for the CDR3 is TGCGGCGTTGAAGGAGGAGAGGGGCCCTCGGAGACCCAGTACTTC.

This clonotype has at least ten counts. This chain links TRBV5-6 with TRBJ2-3; TRBD1 agrees at 9 bases. CDR1 SGHDT and CDR2 YYEEEE come from the germline V gene. The CDR3 covers 15 residues. V lost 4 bases to trimming and J lost 6 bases; unmatched junction nucleotides: 9. The CDR3 protein is CASSPGTGLADTQYF. The DNA for the CDR3 is TGTGCCAGCAGCCCCGGGACAGGGTTGGCGGATACGCAGTATTTT.

This clonotype showed up many times. The rearrangement joins TRBV28 to TRBJ1-1, with unresolved D. The V and J ends lost 4 bases and 1 base respectively, with 10 bases between them. CDR3 size: 14 residues. CDR1 and CDR2 from the germline V gene are MDHEN and SYDVKM. CDR3 coding DNA: TGTGCCAGCAGTTATACAAGTTCGAACACTGAAGCTTTCTTT. Translating gives CASSYTSSNTEAFF.

This clonotype was counted ten times or more. This rearrangement joins TRBV28 to TRBJ2-4; D might be TRBD2 (6 bases). V was shortened by 6 bases and J by 0 bases, with 9 bases between the two germline ends. The CDR3 runs 14 residues. Germline V gives CDR1 MDHEN, CDR2 SYDVKM. DNA for the CDR3: TGTGCCAGCAGAACGGGACTAGCCAAAAACATTCAGTACTTC. It yields the protein CASRTGLAKNIQYF.

This CDR3 is CSARGVRTVQDTQYF. As DNA, the CDR3 is TGCAGTGCTAGGGGAGTGCGTACGGTCCAGGATACGCAGTATTTT. V gene TRBV20-1 combines with J gene TRBJ2-3, with D possibly TRBD2 on 5 matching bases. The CDR3 contains 15 residues. V lost 3 bases and J 6 bases, leaving 19 bases between the germline ends. CDR1 and CDR2 from the germline V gene are DFQATT and SNEGSKA (reference sequence).

This clonotype has a handful of counts. CDR3: CASSQGAKNIQYF. In DNA, the CDR3 is TGCGCCAGCAGCCAAGGGGCCAAAAACATTCAGTACTTC. The rearrangement uses TRBV4-3 and TRBJ2-4; no clear D. The germline V gene has CDR1 LGHNA and CDR2 YSLEER. The CDR3 spans 13 residues. V shed 1 base and J shed 1 base, with 2 bases lying between them.

The chain recombines TRBV6-5 with TRBJ1-2; the D gene is possibly TRBD1 (6 bases). Germline V lookup: CDR1 MNHEY, CDR2 SVGAGI. V shed 2 bases and J shed 3 bases, with 16 bases lying between them. This CDR3 comprises 16 residues. In nucleotides, the CDR3 is TGTGCCAGCAGTTACCGTTTCAGGGGCAGGGACTATGGCTACACCTTC. It specifies CASSYRFRGRDYGYTF.

In this sample, this clonotype turned up many times. The chain carries TRBV6-2 or TRBV6-3 and TRBJ2-7; 8 nucleotides line up with TRBD1. Germline-derived CDR1 and CDR2 are MNHEY and SVGEGT. V dropped 4 bases and J dropped 1; count of bases not matched to a gene: 9. The CDR3 consists of 16 residues. The CDR3 loop is CASSLTGGGGSYEQYF. The CDR3 DNA reads as TGTGCCAGCAGTTTAACAGGGGGAGGAGGTTCCTACGAGCAGTACTTC.

This clonotype was found many times. The chain has TRBV5-1 and TRBJ1-5; D may be TRBD1 (5 bases). Trimming cost V 0 bases and J 7 bases, with 11 bases left between them. The germline gives CDR1 SGHRS, CDR2 YFSETQ. CDR3 length: 14 amino acids. The CDR3 loop reads CASSLGGEGQPQHF. The CDR3 coding sequence is TGCGCCAGCAGCTTGGGAGGGGAGGGACAGCCCCAGCATTTT.

This clonotype was seen repeatedly, ten times or more. V usage is TRBV6-5 and J usage is TRBJ2-5, with 8 bases identical to TRBD2. Germline V gene sequence: CDR1 MNHEY, CDR2 SVGAGI. The V gene end was trimmed by 8 bases and the J gene end by 5 bases; junction bases not matched to a gene: 13. The CDR3 loop spans 15 amino acids. As DNA, the CDR3 is TGTGCCAGCGGCACTACGGGAGGGACGGGGGAGACCCAGTACTTC. Protein sequence: CASGTTGGTGETQYF.

This clonotype has ten or more counts. The CDR3 is CASLPGGNADTQYF. The DNA of the CDR3 is TGTGCCAGCCTGCCCGGGGGCAACGCAGATACGCAGTATTTT. This sequence joins TRBV7-9 and TRBJ2-3, with D perhaps matching TRBD1 or TRBD2 (6 bases each). Trimming shortened V by 8 bases and J by 4 bases, and 16 bases separated the two germline ends. Germline lookup yields CDR1 SEHNR and CDR2 FQNEAQ (reference sequence). This CDR3 is 14 amino acids long.

This clonotype was counted between two and nine times. The V and J genes are TRBV20-1 and TRBJ2-3; TRBD1 agrees at 12 bases. The ends lost 7 bases at V and 4 bases at J; junction bases unmatched: 6. Germline V gene sequence: CDR1 DFQATT, CDR2 SNEGSKA (reference sequence). This CDR3 has 14 amino acids. CDR3 sequence (DNA): TGCAGTGAAAAGGGACAGGGGGCCCCAGATACGCAGTATTTT. This codes for CSEKGQGAPDTQYF.

The rearrangement links TRBV9 to TRBJ2-7; 10 bases align to TRBD2. The CDR3 is 14 residues long. The V gene end was trimmed by 0 bases and the J gene end by 6 bases; junction bases not matched to a gene: 3. Looked up from germline, CDR1 is SGDLS and CDR2 is YYNGEE. CDR3 protein: CASSVERTSGEQYF. As DNA, the CDR3 is TGTGCCAGCAGCGTAGAAAGGACTAGCGGCGAGCAGTACTTC. The whole variable domain, filled in from reference TRBV9 and TRBJ2-7, reads DSGVTQTPKHLITATGQRVTLRCSPRSGDLSVYWYQQSLDQGLQFLIQYYNGEERAKGNILERFSAQQFPDLHSELNLSSLELGDSALYFCASSVERTSGEQYFGPGTRLTVT.

The table lists this clonotype with a few counts. The chain employs TRBV6-5 and TRBJ2-3, with TRBD2 matching 12 bases. The germline V gene has CDR1 MNHEY and CDR2 SVGAGI. V gave up 0 bases and J gave up 2 bases; unmatched junction bases: 6. This CDR3 contains 18 residues. The CDR3: CASSYSQLAGGYTDTQYF. CDR3 nucleotide sequence: TGTGCCAGCAGTTACTCGCAACTAGCGGGAGGTTACACAGATACGCAGTATTTT.

The chain combines TRBV20-1 with TRBJ2-7, with D possibly matching TRBD2 (6 bases). CDR3 length equals 13 residues. The germline V gene encodes CDR1 DFQATT and CDR2 SNEGSKA (reference sequence). Trimming took 2 bases from V and 5 from J, leaving 13 bases between them. The CDR3 is CSARRREVDEQYF. DNA for the CDR3: TGCAGTGCTAGAAGGAGGGAGGTTGACGAGCAGTACTTC.

The rearrangement uses TRBV24-1 and TRBJ2-2, with D unclear. The germline V gene encodes CDR1 KGHDR and CDR2 SFDVKD. The V gene lost 4 bases and the J gene lost 6 bases, with 5 bases spanning the gap. The CDR3 totals 12 residues. Here the CDR3 reads CATSELAGELFF. In DNA form, the CDR3 reads TGTGCCACCAGTGAATTGGCCGGGGAGCTGTTTTTT.

This clonotype has a handful of counts. The chain uses TRBV5-1 and TRBJ2-3; no firm D call. Germline V lookup: CDR1 SGHRS, CDR2 YFSETQ. Deletions cut 0 bases from V and 2 bases from J, with 13 bases between. This CDR3 has 16 residues. CDR3 bases: TGCGCCAGCAGCTTGGTTGGCGGTTCAGACACAGATACGCAGTATTTT. Its protein product is CASSLVGGSDTDTQYF.

There are many counts of this clonotype. The chain recombines TRBV18 with TRBJ2-3; 8 nucleotides align to TRBD1. CDR1 and CDR2 from the germline V gene are KGHSH and LQKENI. This CDR3 is 14 amino acids long. The J segment lost 2 bases and the V segment lost 3 bases, leaving 1 base of the junction unmatched. DNA of the CDR3: TGTGCCAGCTCACCGGACAGGGCCACAGATACGCAGTATTTT. This codes for CASSPDRATDTQYF. The whole variable domain, remainder taken from reference TRBV18 and TRBJ2-3, is NAGVMQNPRHLVRRRGQEARLRCSPMKGHSHVYWYRQLPEEGLKFMVYLQKENIIDESGMPKERFSAEFPKEGPSILRIQQVVRGDSAAYFCASSPDRATDTQYFGPGTRLTVL.

The gene calls are TRBV9 and TRBJ2-7; tentatively, D is TRBD1 (6 bases). Per the germline V gene, CDR1 is SGDLS and CDR2 is YYNGEE. There are 15 residues in the CDR3. Trimming cost V 4 bases and J 0 bases, with 14 bases left between them. The CDR3 here is CASSLRQAYSYEQYF. The CDR3 DNA follows: TGTGCCAGCAGCCTCAGACAGGCCTACTCCTACGAGCAGTACTTC.

In this sample, this clonotype turned up many times. This rearrangement joins TRBV29-1 to TRBJ1-6, with D hard to call. The CDR3 extends over 13 amino acids. V was trimmed by 5 bases and J by 5 bases, leaving 10 bases between them. CDR1 is SQVTM, CDR2 ANQGSEA, per germline. The CDR3 region is CSVKAGHNSPLHF. In DNA form, the CDR3 reads TGCAGCGTTAAGGCAGGACATAATTCACCCCTCCACTTT.

The genes are TRBV2 and TRBJ2-7; D unresolved. V lost 3 bases, J lost 4 bases, and 13 bases lay in between. Germline CDR1 and CDR2: SNHLY and FYNNEI. The CDR3 totals 14 residues. The CDR3 DNA sequence: TGTGCCAGCAGTGACGGGTTGTCTAGTTACGAGCAGTACTTC. As protein: CASSDGLSSYEQYF. Drawing the rest from reference TRBV2 and TRBJ2-7, the complete variable domain is EPEVTQTPSHQVTQMGQEVILRCVPISNHLYFYWYRQILGQKVEFLVSFYNNEISEKSEIFDDQFSVERPDGSNFTLKIRSTKLEDSAMYFCASSDGLSSYEQYFGPGTRLTVT.